The 21 T cell receptor beta chains reported below all come from one sample, sequenced in a study of shared clonotypes between healthy human individuals. The data were produced by immunoSEQ multiplex PCR, yet TCRdb's version contains in-frame clones alone and is incomplete. This table holds about 2 million clones, roughly 95% found once. The sample taken for sequencing was naive CD4+ T cells sorted from blood. The sample's subset: CD45RA+ positively selected. These receptors originate from a man in his late teens or twenties in good health.

The chain uses TRBV5-1 and TRBJ2-7; 7 bases fit TRBD1. CDR3 size: 13 residues. V shed 7 bases, J shed 4 bases, and the junction held 8 bases outside the gene matches. Germline lookup yields CDR1 SGHRS and CDR2 YFSETQ. CDR3 protein: CASGPTGRYEQYF. The DNA of the CDR3 is TGCGCCAGCGGACCGACAGGGCGGTACGAGCAGTACTTC.

The chain couples TRBV18 to TRBJ2-2, with TRBD2 matching 8 bases. The V and J ends lost 0 bases and 3 bases, in that order; junction bases with no gene match: 6. The CDR3 runs 17 residues. Germline lookup yields CDR1 KGHSH and CDR2 LQKENI. The DNA for the CDR3 is TGTGCCAGCTCACCACCAACGGGAGGGGCGCACACCGGGGAGCTGTTTTTT. Protein product: CASSPPTGGAHTGELFF.

The rearrangement links TRBV2 to TRBJ2-6, with 7 bases matching TRBD1. This CDR3 spans 19 amino acids. CDR1 is SNHLY and CDR2 is FYNNEI in the germline V gene. V dropped 3 bases and J dropped 0; count of bases not matched to a gene: 11. For the CDR3, the DNA is TGTGCCAGCAGTGATGGCAGGGGGATGTCCCACTCTGGGGCCAACGTCCTGACTTTC. Its protein product is CASSDGRGMSHSGANVLTF.

The chain couples TRBV27 to TRBJ1-1; D is perhaps TRBD1 (5 bases). Germline CDR1 and CDR2: MNHEY and SMNVEV (reference sequence). This CDR3 is 14 amino acids long. V lost 4 bases and J lost 6, with 15 bases in between. CDR3 residues: CASSSGPPGAEAFF. The CDR3 DNA follows: TGTGCCAGCAGTTCGGGGCCTCCTGGCGCTGAAGCTTTCTTT.

The chain couples TRBV2 to TRBJ2-3, with a possible D match to TRBD2 (5 bases). Germline loops: CDR1 SNHLY, CDR2 FYNNEI. The CDR3 contains 15 residues. V gave up 2 bases and J gave up 2 bases, with 11 bases separating them. The CDR3 spells CASSEMSDYTDTQYF. CDR3 DNA sequence: TGTGCCAGCAGTGAAATGAGCGACTACACAGATACGCAGTATTTT.

The chain joins TRBV7-3 to TRBJ2-1, with 9 positions matching TRBD2. There are 16 residues in the CDR3. The germline gives CDR1 SGHTA, CDR2 FQGTGA. Germline trimming cut 6 bases from V and 10 bases from J; bases unmatched to any gene: 16. CDR3 in amino acids: CASSPIAGVPEREQFF. Written as DNA, the CDR3 is TGTGCCAGCAGTCCTATAGCGGGGGTTCCCGAAAGGGAGCAGTTCTTC.

The rearrangement uses TRBV5-1 and TRBJ2-1; 8 nucleotides align to TRBD2. Germline V lookup: CDR1 SGHRS, CDR2 YFSETQ. The CDR3 consists of 15 residues. With 4 bases clipped from V and 4 bases from J, the junction kept 7 bases outside the gene matches. The DNA for the CDR3 is TGCGCCAGCAGCACCAGCGGGAGTGGATACAATGAGCAGTTCTTC. Amino acid sequence: CASSTSGSGYNEQFF. Looking up the rest from reference TRBV5-1 and TRBJ2-1 gives the full variable domain: KAGVTQTPRYLIKTRGQQVTLSCSPISGHRSVSWYQQTPGQGLQFLFEYFSETQRNKGNFPGRFSGRQFSNSRSEMNVSTLELGDSALYLCASSTSGSGYNEQFFGPGTRLTVL.

CDR3 sequence reads: CASSEGRDRFDSPLHF. CDR3 coding DNA: TGTGCCAGCAGTGAAGGTCGGGACAGGTTCGATTCACCCCTCCACTTT. The J gene is TRBJ1-6, the V gene TRBV6-1, with 8 bases aligning to TRBD1. Looked up from germline, CDR1 is MNHNS and CDR2 is SASEGT. J was trimmed by 8 bases and V by 1 base; bases with no gene match: 7. The CDR3 length is 16 residues.

The chain is built from TRBV5-8 and TRBJ1-1; a possible D gene is TRBD1 (5 bases). Germline V lookup: CDR1 SGHTS, CDR2 YDEGEE. Between the trimmed V and J ends, which lost 3 bases and 2 bases, there was a span of 11 bases. The CDR3 consists of 14 residues. This CDR3 is CASSWGLTNTEAFF. Here the CDR3 DNA reads TGTGCCAGCAGCTGGGGACTGACTAACACTGAAGCTTTCTTT.

The chain carries TRBV13 and TRBJ2-3, with 7 bases matching TRBD2. The length of the CDR3 is 17 residues. From germline, CDR1 is PRHDT and CDR2 FYEKMQ (reference sequence). V dropped 0 bases and J dropped 1; count of bases not matched to a gene: 7. The CDR3 loop is CASSLGLGTSGTDTQYF. The DNA of the CDR3 is TGTGCCAGCAGCTTAGGCCTCGGTACTAGCGGCACAGATACGCAGTATTTT.

Only one count was recorded for this clone. This CDR3 is CATSRDLGTGANVLTF. The DNA of the CDR3 is TGTGCCACCAGCAGAGATCTGGGAACTGGGGCCAACGTCCTGACTTTC. The chain couples TRBV15 to TRBJ2-6; D unresolved. The germline gives CDR1 LNHNV, CDR2 YYDKDF (reference sequence). Trimming removed 0 bases from V and 2 bases from J, with 8 bases in between. This CDR3 region has 16 residues.

To note about this clone: This sample includes further DNA sequences coding for the same CDR3. The chain employs TRBV10-3 and TRBJ1-5, with 7 bases fitting TRBD1. V gave up 9 bases and J gave up 2 bases; unmatched junction bases: 1. Germline-derived CDR1 and CDR2 are ENHRY and SYGVKD. The CDR3 sequence is 12 residues long. Here the CDR3 DNA reads TGTGCCATAGGACAGGGCAATCAGCCCCAGCATTTT. The encoded protein is CAIGQGNQPQHF.

This clone has a single count. The J gene is TRBJ1-6, the V gene TRBV6-5; the match to TRBD1 covers 7 bases. The V and J ends lost 7 bases and 5 bases, in that order; junction bases with no gene match: 2. CDR3 length: 13 amino acids. Looked up from germline, CDR1 is MNHEY and CDR2 is SVGAGI. The CDR3 region is CASKGTDNSPLHF. DNA for the CDR3: TGTGCCAGCAAAGGGACAGATAATTCACCCCTCCACTTT.

This rearrangement joins TRBV11-3 to TRBJ2-7, with a weak D call TRBD2 (6 bases). The CDR3 has 14 amino acids. With 5 bases removed from V and 6 bases from J, the gap between germline ends came to 17 bases. CDR1 is SGHNT, CDR2 YENEEA, per germline. The CDR3 reads CASSPTADGGEQYF. As DNA, the CDR3 is TGTGCCAGCAGCCCGACCGCTGACGGGGGCGAGCAGTACTTC.

The chain uses TRBV5-6 and TRBJ1-1; TRBD1 aligns across 7 bases. Per the germline V gene, CDR1 is SGHDT and CDR2 is YYEEEE. Losses at the gene ends were 7 bases for V and 1 base for J; bases not matched to a gene: 10. This CDR3 is built from 15 residues. Here the CDR3 DNA reads TGTGCCAGCCGAAGGCCGGACAGGACGAACACTGAAGCTTTCTTT. Translation: CASRRPDRTNTEAFF.

The CDR3 DNA sequence: TGCGCCAGCAGCACCGGGACAGGGGGATATAATTCACCCCTCCACTTT. This encodes CASSTGTGGYNSPLHF. The chain recombines TRBV5-1 with TRBJ1-6, with 11 positions matching TRBD1. Germline V gives CDR1 SGHRS, CDR2 YFSETQ. The CDR3 is made up of 16 amino acids. Unmatched junction bases numbered 4, after V lost 4 bases and J lost 4 bases.

This chain uses TRBV18 with TRBJ2-5; TRBD2 might be the D (5 bases). Trimming left V 2 bases short and J 2 bases short, with 15 bases between. Germline CDR1 KGHSH, CDR2 LQKENI. The CDR3 extends over 16 amino acids. The CDR3 sequence: CASSPSEVVRQETQYF. The DNA for the CDR3 is TGTGCCAGCTCACCATCGGAGGTTGTCAGGCAAGAGACCCAGTACTTC.

V usage is TRBV6-1 and J usage is TRBJ2-7; the D is unclear. The CDR3 totals 15 residues. V dropped 5 bases and J dropped 2 bases, with 16 bases sitting between them. Germline V gene lookup returns CDR1 MNHNS and CDR2 SASEGT. CDR3 sequence: CASSPGLFSTYEQYF. DNA of the CDR3: TGTGCCAGCAGTCCCGGTCTGTTTAGTACCTACGAGCAGTACTTC.

V and J are TRBV10-1 and TRBJ1-1; maybe TRBD1 (5 bases). V lost 6 bases and J lost 5, with 19 bases in between. The CDR3 extends over 15 amino acids. The V gene's germline CDR1 is WNHNN and CDR2 SYGVQD (reference sequence). The CDR3 DNA follows: TGCGCCAGCAGCCGGGACTCTATACGGGAAACTGAAGCTTTCTTT. Translation gives CASSRDSIRETEAFF.

The chain links TRBV6-5 to TRBJ2-3, with TRBD1 as a possible D gene (6 bases). Trimming pared 6 bases from V and 2 bases from J, leaving 15 bases between. Germline lookup yields CDR1 MNHEY and CDR2 SVGAGI. The CDR3 runs to 15 residues. The CDR3 DNA follows: TGTGCCAGCAGCCTCCTACAGGGTATCACAGATACGCAGTATTTT. Protein product: CASSLLQGITDTQYF.

Regarding this clone: The identical CDR3 is also encoded by other nucleotide sequences in the sample. V gene TRBV10-3 combines with J gene TRBJ1-2, with D unclear. V lost 0 bases, J lost 2 bases, and 4 bases lay in between. CDR3 length equals 13 residues. Germline V gene data show CDR1 as ENHRY and CDR2 as SYGVKD. CDR3 sequence (DNA): TGTGCCATCAGTGAGTCCGACAACTATGGCTACACCTTC. This codes for CAISESDNYGYTF.